The clone carrying this T cell receptor beta chain was seen ten or more times. What it binds is unknown. The CDR3 end is not reached by the read, which stops 3 residues before it; the germline J gene fills it in. The data are from a study of T cell clonality in common variable immunodeficiency. The study, taken as a whole, reports: Fewer TCRbeta clones were shared among CVID subjects than controls. CVID subjects showed higher TCRbeta clonality than healthy controls. In common variable immunodeficiency, TCR beta chains reportedly carried fewer deletions and N-nucleotide insertions.

The V gene's germline CDR1 is SGHDT and CDR2 YYEEEE. The CDR3 is made up of 15 amino acids. The germline V and J ends were trimmed by 3 bases and 7 bases, with 19 bases remaining between them. Produced via immunoSEQ multiplex PCR; TCRdb's table is partial and in-frame only. Sampling found some 44,000 clones, none seen once. The sample comprised peripheral blood mononuclear cells. The receptor comes from a person between 18 and 75 years old in good health. This chain connects TRBV5-6 to TRBJ1-2; D is perhaps TRBD1 (5 bases). The CDR3: CASSSWVEGRSGYTF. CDR3 bases read: TGTGCCAGCAGCTCCTGGGTGGAGGGGCGAAGTGGC.